Listed here are 22 T cell receptor beta chains from one sample, sequenced in a study of blood T cell repertoires in COVID-19. Method: immunoSEQ multiplex PCR; TCRdb's copy keeps in-frame clones and lacks some. The profile shows about 98,000 clones, roughly 80% of them singletons. Material: peripheral blood. The receptors were gathered from a woman of 80 years or more with acute or convalescent COVID-19.

V gene TRBV6-4 combines with J gene TRBJ1-2; TRBD1 aligns across 12 bases. The CDR3 covers 14 residues. The J segment lost 7 bases and the V segment lost 6 bases, leaving 6 bases of the junction unmatched. Germline CDR1 and CDR2: MRHNA and SNTAGT. In nucleotides, the CDR3 is TGTGCCAGCAGACCGGGACAGGGGGCGTTTGGCTACACCTTC. It is translated as CASRPGQGAFGYTF.

The rearrangement joins TRBV3-1 (or the pseudogene TRBV3-2) to TRBJ2-7; possibly TRBD2 for D (6 bases). The CDR3 is made up of 12 amino acids. Germline CDR1 is LGHDT and CDR2 is YNNKEL (reference sequence). Between the trimmed V and J ends, which lost 4 bases and 7 bases, there was a span of 11 bases. The CDR3 is CASSLLGREQYF. The CDR3 region has the DNA TGTGCCAGCAGCCTCCTAGGGAGGGAGCAGTACTTC.

This sequence joins TRBV15 and TRBJ1-5; maybe TRBD1 (5 bases). The CDR3 is 15 amino acids. Germline assignment: CDR1 LNHNV and CDR2 YYDKDF (reference sequence). Trimming stripped 4 bases from V and 0 bases from J, with 10 bases between. CDR3 amino acids: CATSTGGYSNQPQHF. The CDR3 bases are TGTGCCACCAGCACTGGGGGGTATAGCAATCAGCCCCAGCATTTT.

This chain connects TRBV6-1 to TRBJ1-2; D ambiguous. Between the trimmed V and J ends, which lost 0 bases and 5 bases, there was a span of 13 bases. The CDR3 contains 15 residues. The germline CDR1 and CDR2 sequences are MNHNS and SASEGT. CDR3 DNA sequence: TGTGCCAGCAGTGAAGCGCTTGGAGGCTTATATGGCTACACCTTC. Translating gives CASSEALGGLYGYTF.

The V call is TRBV7-2, the J call TRBJ1-1; TRBD1 matches 11 bases. The CDR3 has 15 residues. The ends lost 4 bases at V and 4 bases at J; junction bases unmatched: 5. Germline-derived CDR1 and CDR2 are SGHTA and FQGNSA. The CDR3: CASSSRGQGVTEAFF. CDR3 bases: TGTGCCAGCAGCTCACGGGGACAGGGGGTCACTGAAGCTTTCTTT.

The chain has TRBV11-2 and TRBJ1-2; D remains ambiguous. CDR3 size: 12 residues. Germline CDR1 SGHAT, CDR2 FQNNGV. V was shortened by 5 bases and J by 3 bases, with 7 bases between the two germline ends. The CDR3 bases are TGTGCCAGCAGCAGCCGTGACTATGGCTACACCTTC. Protein: CASSSRDYGYTF.

V usage is TRBV27 and J usage is TRBJ1-6, with 7 nucleotides matching TRBD1. The CDR3 loop spans 19 amino acids. Germline assignment: CDR1 MNHEY and CDR2 SMNVEV (reference sequence). V lost 1 base to trimming and J lost 0 bases; unmatched junction nucleotides: 9. This chain's CDR3 is CASSLYYRGRSSYNSPLHF. The CDR3 nucleotides are TGTGCCAGCAGTTTATATTACAGGGGAAGGAGCTCCTATAATTCACCCCTCCACTTT.

CDR3 DNA sequence: TGTGCGTACCGGGGAGCGAACACCGGGGAGCTGTTTTTT. Translated, it gives CAYRGANTGELFF. This chain joins TRBV7-2 and TRBJ2-2; the D gene is possibly TRBD2 (5 bases). The CDR3 spans 13 residues. Germline lookup yields CDR1 SGHTA and CDR2 FQGNSA.

V is TRBV2 and J is TRBJ2-3; TRBD2 agrees at 8 bases. Germline CDR1 is SNHLY and CDR2 is FYNNEI. The CDR3 is made up of 15 amino acids. Unmatched junction bases numbered 9, after V lost 4 bases and J lost 6 bases. The CDR3 nucleotides read TGTGCCAGCAGTGCCAGCGGGGGCCCTGTGGATACGCAGTATTTT. Protein sequence: CASSASGGPVDTQYF. Filled out from reference TRBV2 and TRBJ2-3, the complete variable domain reads EPEVTQTPSHQVTQMGQEVILRCVPISNHLYFYWYRQILGQKVEFLVSFYNNEISEKSEIFDDQFSVERPDGSNFTLKIRSTKLEDSAMYFCASSASGGPVDTQYFGPGTRLTVL.

In this sample, this clone turned up a few times. V is TRBV5-6 and J is TRBJ1-4, with D possibly matching TRBD1 (6 bases). The V end was cut by 3 bases, the J end by 5 bases, with 17 bases between. This CDR3 region has 16 residues. From germline, CDR1 is SGHDT and CDR2 YYEEEE. CDR3 nucleotides: TGTGCCAGCAGCTCCTTAGACAGGTCCCCCAATGAAAAACTGTTTTTT. Protein sequence: CASSSLDRSPNEKLFF.

The chain has TRBV5-6 and TRBJ1-2, with unresolved D. The germline V and J ends were trimmed by 0 bases and 2 bases, with 14 bases remaining between them. CDR1 is SGHDT, CDR2 YYEEEE, per germline. CDR3 length: 16 amino acids. The CDR3 sequence is CASSLAEVRHNYGYTF. CDR3 nucleotide sequence: TGTGCCAGCAGCTTGGCCGAGGTTCGGCACAACTATGGCTACACCTTC.

The chain uses TRBV4-3 and TRBJ2-7; TRBD1 agrees at 7 bases. Per the germline V gene, CDR1 is LGHNA and CDR2 is YSLEER. J gave up 6 bases and V 4 bases, and 6 bases lay outside the gene matches. The CDR3 is 13 residues long. The DNA for the CDR3 is TGCGCCAGCAGCCCACAGACAGGGCGCGAGCAGTACTTC. Translation gives CASSPQTGREQYF.

CDR3 bases: TGTGCCAGCAGCCAACCCCAGGGGACAGCTAGCACAGATACGCAGTATTTT. Protein: CASSQPQGTASTDTQYF. The J gene is TRBJ2-3, the V gene TRBV5-5, with 7 nucleotides matching TRBD1. This CDR3 has 17 amino acids. V shed 4 bases and J 0 bases; nucleotides not matched to a gene: 11. The germline V gene encodes CDR1 SGHKS and CDR2 YYEKEE (reference sequence).

Written as DNA, the CDR3 is TGTGCCAGCAGTCAGACTAACTATGGCTACACCTTC. Residues: CASSQTNYGYTF. This sequence joins TRBV12-3 or TRBV12-4 and TRBJ1-2; D remains ambiguous. Trimming removed 5 bases at V and 0 bases at J, with 4 bases between. This CDR3 is built from 12 residues.

The chain combines TRBV6-5 with TRBJ2-1; possibly TRBD2 for D (7 bases). Germline V gene lookup returns CDR1 MNHEY and CDR2 SVGAGI. With 6 bases removed from V and 8 bases from J, the gap between germline ends came to 17 bases. The CDR3 is made up of 14 amino acids. The CDR3, as DNA: TGTGCCAGCAGGGGGGGGCTTATGTCCGATGAGCAGTTCTTC. Translated, it gives CASRGGLMSDEQFF.

This chain joins TRBV6-5 and TRBJ1-1; 8 positions agree with TRBD1. The CDR3 spans 13 residues. CDR1 is MNHEY, CDR2 SVGAGI, per germline. The V gene end was trimmed by 7 bases and the J gene end by 6 bases; junction bases not matched to a gene: 7. This chain's CDR3 is CASNVGQGAEAFF. CDR3 DNA sequence: TGTGCCAGCAATGTTGGACAGGGCGCTGAAGCTTTCTTT.

This sequence joins TRBV5-1 and TRBJ1-2; 9 bases fit TRBD1. CDR3 length: 15 amino acids. The germline CDR1 and CDR2 sequences are SGHRS and YFSETQ. The trim removed 4 bases at V and 6 bases at J, leaving 10 bases unmatched. The CDR3 bases are TGCGCCAGCAGCCCACAACTCGGACAGGGGCATGGCTACACCTTC. It translates to CASSPQLGQGHGYTF.

This CDR3 reads CSVEGGRGTEAFF. CDR3 DNA sequence: TGCAGCGTTGAAGGCGGGAGGGGGACTGAAGCTTTCTTT. The chain joins TRBV29-1 to TRBJ1-1; weak D call: TRBD1 (6 bases). Trimming shortened V by 1 base and J by 5 bases, and 11 bases separated the two germline ends. Germline lookup yields CDR1 SQVTM and CDR2 ANQGSEA. CDR3 size: 13 residues.

This chain joins TRBV28 and TRBJ1-5; D gene uncertain. The CDR3 consists of 15 residues. In germline, CDR1 is MDHEN, CDR2 SYDVKM. With 1 base removed from V and 4 bases from J, the gap between germline ends came to 11 bases. The CDR3 loop reads CASSLSGGRNQPQHF. The CDR3 nucleotides read TGTGCCAGCAGTTTATCGGGAGGGCGGAATCAGCCCCAGCATTTT.

The rearrangement links TRBV6-5 to TRBJ2-1; 10 bases agree with TRBD2. The germline CDR1 and CDR2 sequences are MNHEY and SVGAGI. V was clipped by 6 bases and J by 1 base; unmatched bases: 0. The CDR3 extends over 14 amino acids. For the CDR3, the DNA is TGTGCCAGCAGACTAGCGGGGTCCTACAATGAGCAGTTCTTC. Residues: CASRLAGSYNEQFF.

V and J are TRBV5-4 and TRBJ1-1; 7 bases line up with TRBD1. Trimming at V came to 0 bases and at J to 1 base, leaving 3 bases not matched to a gene. The CDR3 loop spans 15 amino acids. Looked up from germline, CDR1 is SGHNT and CDR2 is YYREEE (reference sequence). CDR3: CASSLVTGANTEAFF. The CDR3 DNA follows: TGTGCCAGCAGCTTGGTCACAGGGGCGAACACTGAAGCTTTCTTT.

The CDR3 reads CASSLDRGYYGYTF. For the CDR3, the DNA is TGCGCCAGCAGCTTGGACAGGGGGTACTATGGCTACACCTTC. The J gene is TRBJ1-2, the V gene TRBV5-1, with 8 bases aligning to TRBD1. V shed 0 bases and J 3 bases; nucleotides not matched to a gene: 1. Germline V gene data show CDR1 as SGHRS and CDR2 as YFSETQ. The CDR3 sequence is 14 residues long. The full variable domain, rest sourced from reference TRBV5-1 and TRBJ1-2, is KAGVTQTPRYLIKTRGQQVTLSCSPISGHRSVSWYQQTPGQGLQFLFEYFSETQRNKGNFPGRFSGRQFSNSRSEMNVSTLELGDSALYLCASSLDRGYYGYTFGSGTRLTVV.